The text below deals with one T cell receptor (beta chain). As yet, its antigen is unknown. This may come from a read error, since a much larger clone is one base off. V dropped 0 bases and J dropped 15; count of bases not matched to a gene: 8. Germline-derived CDR1 and CDR2 are SGHAT and FQDESV (reference sequence). The CDR3 contains 14 residues. Cells sorted as Tregs were CD4+, CD25+ and CD127-/low. Study-level points and caveats: Greatest tumor Treg TCR overlap was with tumor naive CD4+ cells. The larger-cohort validation was restricted to a single TCR beta V-J rearrangement rather than whole repertoires. Tumor memory CD4+ T cell TCR gene usage clustered with blood and lymph node memory CD4+ cells and lymph node naive CD4+ cells.

Constant-region reverse primers amplified full-length variable regions, followed by semi-nested Nested Universal Primer A PCR. TCRdb re-derived calls from the 5' RACE reads in MiXCR, one entry per CDR3 protein. The data show tens of thousands of distinct CDR3 sequences, roughly a quarter seen once. The clonotype originates from a female donor with breast cancer. This chain joins TRBV11-1 and TRBJ2-1; TRBD2 matches at 10 bases. Specimen: tumor-infiltrating Tregs sorted from the breast tumor. CDR3 nucleotides: TGTGCCAGCAGCTTAGCGTCTAGCGGGAGTAACTGGTTCTTC. Its protein is CASSLASSGSNWFF.